The rows below give T cell receptor beta chains drawn from one sample of a study of graft-versus-host responses after intestinal transplantation. For these receptors, no antigen is known. Clones were read by immunoSEQ multiplex PCR, and TCRdb kept only the in-frame ones, dropping some. The sample lists about 99,000 clones; less than 95% were seen once. The starting material was unstimulated CD8+ T cells sorted from spleen or lymph node cells, obtained before transplant. Receptor source: a human donor who was the organ donor for an intestinal transplant. CDR3s include the opening cysteine and the closing phenylalanine or tryptophan. Each record gives: V gene, J gene, CDR3 length, D gene, clone size, CDR3 protein, CDR3 DNA. The D gene is left open where the match is weak. Clone size appears in some rows only: once, few, many, or a class for an expanded clone.

TRBV2	TRBJ2-5	10	TRBD2	.	CASREGTQYF	TGTGCCAGCCGGGAGGGGACCCAGTACTTC
TRBV28	TRBJ2-7	17	TRBD2	.	CASSQGASGRSPYEQYF	TGTGCCAGCAGCCAAGGTGCTAGCGGGAGATCCCCCTACGAGCAGTACTTC
TRBV9	TRBJ2-7	15	TRBD1	.	CASSSQTGGYYEQYF	TGTGCCAGCAGCTCCCAGACAGGGGGTTACTACGAGCAGTACTTC
TRBV20-1	TRBJ2-7	11	.	.	CSARQGNEQYF	TGCAGTGCTAGACAGGGAAACGAGCAGTACTTC
TRBV28	TRBJ1-5	14	.	once	CASSLWWQYQPQHF	TGTGCCAGCAGTTTATGGTGGCAGTATCAGCCCCAGCATTTT
TRBV5-5	TRBJ2-1	17	TRBD2	.	CASSLDGWEGSYNEQFF	TGTGCCAGCAGCTTGGACGGGTGGGAGGGTAGCTACAATGAGCAGTTCTTC
TRBV29-1	TRBJ2-2	15	.	.	CSVEEAAQNTGELFF	TGCAGCGTTGAAGAAGCGGCCCAGAACACCGGGGAGCTGTTTTTT
TRBV30	TRBJ2-2	14	TRBD1	.	CAWSDRGAAGELFF	TGTGCCTGGAGCGACAGGGGGGCGGCCGGGGAGCTGTTTTTT
TRBV6-1	TRBJ1-1	18	TRBD1	.	CASSDRISAGGSLREAFF	TGTGCCAGCAGTGATCGAATTTCGGCAGGGGGTAGTCTCCGTGAAGCTTTCTTT
TRBV27	TRBJ2-3	20	TRBD2	.	CASSLSPGLAASPSTDTQYF	TGTGCCAGCAGTTTATCGCCCGGACTAGCGGCTTCCCCTAGCACAGATACGCAGTATTTT
TRBV9	TRBJ2-3	16	TRBD1	.	CASSVGTGGLGDTQYF	TGTGCCAGCAGCGTAGGAACAGGGGGCTTAGGAGATACGCAGTATTTT
TRBV7-8	TRBJ1-1	14	.	.	CASSLPQGNTEAFF	TGTGCCAGCAGCTTACCCCAGGGAAACACTGAAGCTTTCTTT
TRBV29-1	TRBJ1-2	12	.	.	CSDMGGGYGYTF	TGCAGCGACATGGGTGGAGGGTATGGCTACACCTTC
TRBV4-1	TRBJ2-1	17	.	.	CASSQVLDPSVGFEQFF	TGCGCCAGCAGCCAAGTCCTTGATCCGAGCGTCGGGTTTGAGCAGTTCTTC
TRBV10-3	TRBJ2-4	15	.	.	CAISDAGSAKNIQYF	TGTGCCATCAGTGACGCAGGCAGCGCCAAAAACATTCAGTACTTC
TRBV11-3	TRBJ2-7	14	.	.	CASSLEGQTYEQYF	TGTGCCAGCAGCTTAGAGGGGCAAACCTACGAGCAGTACTTC
TRBV19	TRBJ2-1	15	TRBD1	.	CASSMDRGYYNEQFF	TGTGCCAGTAGTATGGACAGGGGCTACTACAATGAGCAGTTCTTC
TRBV2	TRBJ2-7	12	.	.	CAMQDRPYEQYF	TGTGCCATGCAAGACAGGCCCTACGAGCAGTACTTC
TRBV15	TRBJ2-7	13	.	.	CATSSSIAYEQYF	TGTGCCACCAGCAGTAGCATTGCCTACGAGCAGTACTTC
TRBV4-1	TRBJ1-4	14	.	.	CASSHLTLGEKLFF	TGCGCCAGCAGCCATTTGACTCTCGGTGAAAAACTGTTTTTT
TRBV7-9	TRBJ2-1	12	.	.	CASSLVANEQFF	TGTGCCAGCAGCTTAGTAGCCAATGAGCAGTTCTTC
TRBV29-1	TRBJ2-1	13	TRBD2	.	CSGSGSTYNEQFF	TGCAGCGGTAGCGGGAGTACGTACAATGAGCAGTTCTTC
TRBV6-1	TRBJ2-1	12	TRBD1	.	CASTLTGNEQFF	TGTGCCAGCACCCTGACAGGGAACGAGCAGTTCTTC
TRBV19	TRBJ1-1	14	.	.	CASSIVREAAEAFF	TGTGCCAGTAGTATAGTCAGGGAGGCGGCTGAAGCTTTCTTT